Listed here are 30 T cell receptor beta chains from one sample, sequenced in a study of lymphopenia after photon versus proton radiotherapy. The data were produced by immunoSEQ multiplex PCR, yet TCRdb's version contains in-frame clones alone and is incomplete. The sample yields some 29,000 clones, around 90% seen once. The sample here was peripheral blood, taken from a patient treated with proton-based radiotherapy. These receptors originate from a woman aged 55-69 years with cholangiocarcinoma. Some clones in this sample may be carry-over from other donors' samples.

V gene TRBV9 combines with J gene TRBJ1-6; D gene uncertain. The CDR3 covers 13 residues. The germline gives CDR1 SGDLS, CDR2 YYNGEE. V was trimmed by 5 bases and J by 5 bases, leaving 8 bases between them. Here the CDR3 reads CASRQSNNSPLHF. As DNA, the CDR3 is TGTGCCAGCAGACAGAGTAATAATTCACCCCTCCACTTT.

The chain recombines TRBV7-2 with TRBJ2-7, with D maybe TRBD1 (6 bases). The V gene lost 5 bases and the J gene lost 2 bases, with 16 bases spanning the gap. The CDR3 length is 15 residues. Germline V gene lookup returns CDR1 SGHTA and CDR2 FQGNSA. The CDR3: CASSLDSIPAYEQYF. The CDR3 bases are TGTGCCAGCAGCCTGGACAGCATACCCGCCTACGAGCAGTACTTC. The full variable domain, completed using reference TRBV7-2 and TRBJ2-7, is GAGVSQSPSNKVTEKGKDVELRCDPISGHTALYWYRQSLGQGLEFLIYFQGNSAPDKSGLPSDRFSAERTGGSVSTLTIQRTQQEDSAVYLCASSLDSIPAYEQYFGPGTRLTVT.

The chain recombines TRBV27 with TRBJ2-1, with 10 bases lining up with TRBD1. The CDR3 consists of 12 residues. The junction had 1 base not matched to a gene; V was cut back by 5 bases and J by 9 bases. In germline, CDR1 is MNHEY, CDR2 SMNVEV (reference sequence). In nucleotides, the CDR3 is TGTGCCAGCAGTGGACAGGGGGGTGAGCAGTTCTTC. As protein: CASSGQGGEQFF.

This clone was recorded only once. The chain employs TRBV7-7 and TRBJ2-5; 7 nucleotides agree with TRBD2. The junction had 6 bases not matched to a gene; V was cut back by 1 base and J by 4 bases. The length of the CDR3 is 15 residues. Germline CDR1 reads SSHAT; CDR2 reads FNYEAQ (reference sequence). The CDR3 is CASSLGGGRTETQYF. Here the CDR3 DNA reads TGTGCCAGCAGCTTAGGGGGGGGTAGGACAGAGACCCAGTACTTC. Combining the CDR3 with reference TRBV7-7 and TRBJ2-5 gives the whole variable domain GAGVSQSPRYKVTKRGQDVTLRCDPISSHATLYWYQQALGQGPEFLTYFNYEAQPDKSGLPSDRFSAERPEGSISTLTIQRTEQRDSAMYRCASSLGGGRTETQYFGPGTRLLVL.

In DNA, the CDR3 is TGTGCCAGCAGCCCTATTGAAACGGGGGTACGGTACACCTTC. Protein product: CASSPIETGVRYTF. This sequence joins TRBV11-2 and TRBJ1-2; D is perhaps TRBD1 (5 bases). Germline-derived CDR1 and CDR2 are SGHAT and FQNNGV. The CDR3 loop spans 14 amino acids. Deletions cut 5 bases from V and 11 bases from J, with 21 bases between. Based on the CDR3 plus reference TRBV11-2 and TRBJ1-2, the full variable domain is EAGVAQSPRYKIIEKRQSVAFWCNPISGHATLYWYQQILGQGPKLLIQFQNNGVVDDSQLPKDRFSAERLKGVDSTLKIQPAKLEDSAVYLCASSPIETGVRYTFGSGTRLTVV.

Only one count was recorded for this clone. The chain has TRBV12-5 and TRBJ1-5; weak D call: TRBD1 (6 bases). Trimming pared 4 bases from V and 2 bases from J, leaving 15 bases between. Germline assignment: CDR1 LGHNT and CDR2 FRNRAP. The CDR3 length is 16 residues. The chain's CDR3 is CASGSGDAGGNQPQHF. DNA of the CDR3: TGTGCTAGTGGTTCAGGGGACGCGGGAGGCAATCAGCCCCAGCATTTT. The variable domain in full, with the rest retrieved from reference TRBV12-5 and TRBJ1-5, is DARVTQTPRHKVTEMGQEVTMRCQPILGHNTVFWYRQTMMQGLELLAYFRNRAPLDDSGMPKDRFSAEMPDATLATLKIQPSEPRDSAVYFCASGSGDAGGNQPQHFGDGTRLSIL.

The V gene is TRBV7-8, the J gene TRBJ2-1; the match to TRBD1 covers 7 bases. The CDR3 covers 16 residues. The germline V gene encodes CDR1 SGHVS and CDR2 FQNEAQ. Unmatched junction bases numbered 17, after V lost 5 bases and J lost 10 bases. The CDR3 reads CASSPSGGNARREQFF. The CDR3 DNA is TGTGCCAGCAGCCCCTCAGGGGGTAATGCCCGTAGGGAGCAGTTCTTC.

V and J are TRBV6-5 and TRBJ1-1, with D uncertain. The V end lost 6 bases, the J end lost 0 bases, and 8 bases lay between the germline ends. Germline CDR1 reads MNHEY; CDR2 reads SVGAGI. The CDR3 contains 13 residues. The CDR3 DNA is TGTGCCAGCAGCCGACGGGTGAACACTGAAGCTTTCTTT. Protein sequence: CASSRRVNTEAFF.

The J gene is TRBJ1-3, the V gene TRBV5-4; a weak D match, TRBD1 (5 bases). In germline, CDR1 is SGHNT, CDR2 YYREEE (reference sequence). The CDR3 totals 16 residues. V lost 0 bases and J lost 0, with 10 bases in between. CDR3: CASSLGLGDSGNTIYF. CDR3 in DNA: TGTGCCAGCAGCTTGGGTCTGGGGGACTCTGGAAACACCATATATTTT.

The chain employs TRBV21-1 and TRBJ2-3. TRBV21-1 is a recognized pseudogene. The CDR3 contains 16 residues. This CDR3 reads CASSKAKGQCTDTQYF. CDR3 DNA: TGTGCCAGCAGCAAAGCGAAAGGTCAGTGCACAGATACGCAGTATTTT.

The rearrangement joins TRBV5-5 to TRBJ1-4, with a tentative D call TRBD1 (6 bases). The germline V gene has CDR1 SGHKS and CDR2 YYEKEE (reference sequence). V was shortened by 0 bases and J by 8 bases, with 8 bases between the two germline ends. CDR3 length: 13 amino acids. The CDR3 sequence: CASSLVGGEKLFF. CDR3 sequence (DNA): TGTGCCAGCAGCTTGGTCGGGGGCGAAAAACTGTTTTTT.

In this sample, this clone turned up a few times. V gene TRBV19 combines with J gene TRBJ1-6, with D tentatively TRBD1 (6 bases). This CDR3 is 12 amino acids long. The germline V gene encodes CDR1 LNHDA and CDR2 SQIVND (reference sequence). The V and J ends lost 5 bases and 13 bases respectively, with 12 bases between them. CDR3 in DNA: TGTGCCAGTAGTGTTGACAGGTTTCCCCTCCACTTT. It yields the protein CASSVDRFPLHF.

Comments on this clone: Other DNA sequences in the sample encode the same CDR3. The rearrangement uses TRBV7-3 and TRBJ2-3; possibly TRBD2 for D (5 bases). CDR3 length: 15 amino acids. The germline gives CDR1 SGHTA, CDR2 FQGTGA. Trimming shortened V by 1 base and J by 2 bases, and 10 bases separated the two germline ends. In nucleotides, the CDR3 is TGTGCCAGCAGCTTAAGGGGAGACCCCACAGATACGCAGTATTTT. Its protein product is CASSLRGDPTDTQYF.

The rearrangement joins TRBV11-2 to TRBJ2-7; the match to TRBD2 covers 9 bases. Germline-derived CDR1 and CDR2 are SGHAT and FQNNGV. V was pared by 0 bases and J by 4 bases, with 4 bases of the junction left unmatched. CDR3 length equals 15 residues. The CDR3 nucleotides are TGTGCCAGCAGCTTAGACGCGGGAGGGCCTTACGAGCAGTACTTC. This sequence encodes CASSLDAGGPYEQYF. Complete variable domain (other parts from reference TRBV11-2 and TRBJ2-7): EAGVAQSPRYKIIEKRQSVAFWCNPISGHATLYWYQQILGQGPKLLIQFQNNGVVDDSQLPKDRFSAERLKGVDSTLKIQPAKLEDSAVYLCASSLDAGGPYEQYFGPGTRLTVT.

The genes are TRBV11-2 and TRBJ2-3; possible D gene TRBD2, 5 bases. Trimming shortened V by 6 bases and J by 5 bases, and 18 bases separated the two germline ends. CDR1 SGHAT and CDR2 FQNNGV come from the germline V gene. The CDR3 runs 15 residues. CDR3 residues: CASSYSGPGIDTQYF. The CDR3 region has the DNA TGTGCCAGCAGTTACAGCGGCCCCGGGATAGATACGCAGTATTTT. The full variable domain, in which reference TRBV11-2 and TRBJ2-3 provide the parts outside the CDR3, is EAGVAQSPRYKIIEKRQSVAFWCNPISGHATLYWYQQILGQGPKLLIQFQNNGVVDDSQLPKDRFSAERLKGVDSTLKIQPAKLEDSAVYLCASSYSGPGIDTQYFGPGTRLTVL.

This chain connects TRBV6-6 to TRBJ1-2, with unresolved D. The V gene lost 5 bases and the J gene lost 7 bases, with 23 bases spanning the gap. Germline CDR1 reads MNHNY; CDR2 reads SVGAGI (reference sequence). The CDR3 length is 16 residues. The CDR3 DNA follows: TGTGCCAGCAGTCCGGGCGCAGACGCGAGTTGGTCTGGCTACACCTTC. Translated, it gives CASSPGADASWSGYTF.

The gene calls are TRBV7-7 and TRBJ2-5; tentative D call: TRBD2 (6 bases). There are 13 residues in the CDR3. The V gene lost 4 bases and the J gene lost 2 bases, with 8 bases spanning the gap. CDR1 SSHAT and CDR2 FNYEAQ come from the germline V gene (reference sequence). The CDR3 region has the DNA TGTGCCAGCAGCTGGGGGGATCAAGAGACCCAGTACTTC. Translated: CASSWGDQETQYF.

CDR3 sequence: CASSPQGVGPLHF. CDR3 in DNA: TGTGCCAGCAGCCCGCAAGGGGTTGGACCCCTCCACTTT. The chain joins TRBV9 to TRBJ1-6, with D possibly TRBD1 on 5 matching bases. The CDR3 runs to 13 residues. Germline CDR1 reads SGDLS; CDR2 reads YYNGEE. V was cut by 4 bases and J by 12 bases, with 14 bases left in between.

The CDR3 DNA reads as TGTGCCACGGAGCCAGGGGGAGGCACAGATACGCAGTATTTT. It is translated as CATEPGGGTDTQYF. J is TRBJ2-3 and V is TRBV15, with 7 bases matching TRBD1. CDR1 LNHNV and CDR2 YYDKDF come from the germline V gene (reference sequence). This CDR3 comprises 14 residues. V shed 9 bases and J 1 base; nucleotides not matched to a gene: 7.

The DNA for the CDR3 is TGTGCCAGCAGAGGGGACAGGCCTGAAGCTTTCTTT. This sequence encodes CASRGDRPEAFF. The genes are TRBV6-6 and TRBJ1-1; 8 bases are shared with TRBD1. The CDR3 has 12 residues. J lost 6 bases, V lost 6 bases, and 3 bases had no gene match. Per germline, CDR1 MNHNY and CDR2 SVGAGI (reference sequence).

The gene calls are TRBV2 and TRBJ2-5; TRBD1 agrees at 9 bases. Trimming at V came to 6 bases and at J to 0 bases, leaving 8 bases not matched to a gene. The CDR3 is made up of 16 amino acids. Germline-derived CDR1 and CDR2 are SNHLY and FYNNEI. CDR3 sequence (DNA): TGTGCCAGCAGGTTAGGGACAGGGATTCACCAAGAGACCCAGTACTTC. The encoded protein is CASRLGTGIHQETQYF.

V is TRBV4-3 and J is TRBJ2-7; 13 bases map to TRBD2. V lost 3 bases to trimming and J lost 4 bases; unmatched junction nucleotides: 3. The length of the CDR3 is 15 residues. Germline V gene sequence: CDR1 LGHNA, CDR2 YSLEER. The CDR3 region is CASSHGLAGVYEQYF. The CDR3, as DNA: TGCGCCAGCAGCCACGGACTAGCGGGAGTTTACGAGCAGTACTTC.

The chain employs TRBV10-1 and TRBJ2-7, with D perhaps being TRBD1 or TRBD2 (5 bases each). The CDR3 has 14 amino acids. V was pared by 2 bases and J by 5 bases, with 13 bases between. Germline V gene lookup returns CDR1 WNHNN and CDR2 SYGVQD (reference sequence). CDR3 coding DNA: TGCGCCAGCAGTGAGGATGGGACCGCGAACGAGCAGTACTTC. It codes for CASSEDGTANEQYF.

The CDR3 bases are TGTGCCAGCAGTTCACTCCGGGACTCAAACCACTACGAGCAGTACTTC. As protein: CASSSLRDSNHYEQYF. This chain uses TRBV7-9 with TRBJ2-7; D is possibly TRBD2 (6 bases). Germline lookup yields CDR1 SEHNR and CDR2 FQNEAQ (reference sequence). The CDR3 loop spans 16 amino acids. Trimming shortened V by 6 bases and J by 3 bases, and 21 bases separated the two germline ends.

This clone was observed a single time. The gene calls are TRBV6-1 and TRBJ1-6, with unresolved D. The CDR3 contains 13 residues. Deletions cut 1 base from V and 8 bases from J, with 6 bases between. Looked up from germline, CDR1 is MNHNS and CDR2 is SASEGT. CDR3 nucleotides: TGTGCCAGCAGTGAAGTTCAAGATTCACCCCTCCACTTT. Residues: CASSEVQDSPLHF.

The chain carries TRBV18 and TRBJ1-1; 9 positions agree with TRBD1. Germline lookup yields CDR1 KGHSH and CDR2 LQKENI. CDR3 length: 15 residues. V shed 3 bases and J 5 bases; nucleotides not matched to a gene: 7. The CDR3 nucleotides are TGTGCCAGCTCACCCGGGACAGGGATAGGTACTGAAGCTTTCTTT. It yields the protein CASSPGTGIGTEAFF.

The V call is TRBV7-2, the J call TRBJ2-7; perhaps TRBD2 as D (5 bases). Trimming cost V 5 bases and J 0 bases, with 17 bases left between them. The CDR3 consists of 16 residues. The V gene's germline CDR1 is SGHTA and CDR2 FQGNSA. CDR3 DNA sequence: TGTGCCAGCAGCCCATACCCCGCCGGAGGCTCCTACGAGCAGTACTTC. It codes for CASSPYPAGGSYEQYF.

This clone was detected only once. The CDR3 coding sequence is TGTGCCAGCAGCGTATCGACAGGAAGCTACACCTTC. This translates into CASSVSTGSYTF. The chain is built from TRBV7-2 and TRBJ1-2; D perhaps matches TRBD1 (6 bases). V lost 5 bases and J lost 9, with 13 bases in between. Germline assignment: CDR1 SGHTA and CDR2 FQGNSA. The CDR3 runs to 12 residues. Using reference TRBV7-2 and TRBJ1-2 for the parts outside the CDR3, the full variable domain is GAGVSQSPSNKVTEKGKDVELRCDPISGHTALYWYRQSLGQGLEFLIYFQGNSAPDKSGLPSDRFSAERTGGSVSTLTIQRTQQEDSAVYLCASSVSTGSYTFGSGTRLTVV.

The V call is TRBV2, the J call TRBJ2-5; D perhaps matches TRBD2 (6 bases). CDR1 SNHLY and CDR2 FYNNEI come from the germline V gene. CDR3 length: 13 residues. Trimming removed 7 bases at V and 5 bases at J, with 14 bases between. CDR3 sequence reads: CASITRDGETQYF. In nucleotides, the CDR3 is TGTGCCAGCATAACGCGGGATGGGGAGACCCAGTACTTC.

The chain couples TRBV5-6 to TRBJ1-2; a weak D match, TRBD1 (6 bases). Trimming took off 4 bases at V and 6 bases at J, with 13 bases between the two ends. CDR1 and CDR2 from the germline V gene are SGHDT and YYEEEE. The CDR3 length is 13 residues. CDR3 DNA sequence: TGTGCCAGCAGCGTTGACAGGATGGATGGCTACACCTTC. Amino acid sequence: CASSVDRMDGYTF.